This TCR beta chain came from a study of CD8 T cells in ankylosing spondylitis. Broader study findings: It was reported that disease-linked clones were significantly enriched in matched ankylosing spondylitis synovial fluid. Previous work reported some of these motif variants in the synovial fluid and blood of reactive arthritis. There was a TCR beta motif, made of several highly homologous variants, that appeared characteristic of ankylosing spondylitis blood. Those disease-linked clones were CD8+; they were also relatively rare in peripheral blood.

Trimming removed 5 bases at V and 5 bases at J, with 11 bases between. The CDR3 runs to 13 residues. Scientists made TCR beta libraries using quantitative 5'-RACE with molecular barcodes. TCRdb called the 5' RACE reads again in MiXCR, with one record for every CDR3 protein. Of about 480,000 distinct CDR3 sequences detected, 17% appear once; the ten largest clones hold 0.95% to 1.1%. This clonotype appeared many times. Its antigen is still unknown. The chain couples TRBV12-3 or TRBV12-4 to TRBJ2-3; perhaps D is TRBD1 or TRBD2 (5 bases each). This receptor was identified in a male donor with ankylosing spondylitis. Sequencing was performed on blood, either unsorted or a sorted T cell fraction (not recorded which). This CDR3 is CASSIGDEDTQYF. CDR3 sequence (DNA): TGTGCCAGCAGTATCGGGGACGAAGATACGCAGTATTTT.